This T cell receptor beta chain was recorded in a study of blood T cell repertoires in COVID-19. The germline V gene has CDR1 SGDLS and CDR2 YYNGEE. V lost 4 bases to trimming and J lost 3 bases; unmatched junction nucleotides: 3. The CDR3 is 14 residues long. This clone has more than one count but fewer than ten. How the authors handled the data: From reference gene primer amplification, estimates of nucleated cell counts were derived. Profiled with immunoSEQ multiplex PCR; TCRdb holds only in-frame clones, not every one. The V and J calls and the clone size are those of that table, but D and trimming were determined from the DNA. This sample has around 140,000 clones; around 88% occur once, and the top ten carry less than 2%.

The V gene is TRBV9, the J gene TRBJ2-3; 9 nucleotides line up with TRBD1. The sequenced material came from peripheral blood. This TCR was sampled from an older woman with acute or convalescent COVID-19. The CDR3 nucleotides are TGTGCCAGCAGCCCTGGACAGGGGACAGATACGCAGTATTTT. It translates to CASSPGQGTDTQYF.